This TCR beta chain was captured by sequencing in a study of cytomegalovirus exposure and HLA in healthy donors. Study-level points and caveats: Within an earlier analysis, most TCR beta V segments proved productive either about 90% or about 30% of the time. Indistinguishability led to the exclusion of some V segments, TRBV6-2 and TRBV6-3 included. It was reported in a later analysis that an Asian-associated ancestry cluster showed fewer N-insertions than the roughly 670-donor mean.

The PCR employed 60 Vbeta primers together with 13 Jbeta primers. TCRdb's copy holds only in-frame clones and misses some; the assay was immunoSEQ multiplex PCR. The sample gives more than 85,000 clones, over 8% of which show up once; about 4.7% is in the top ten. From germline, CDR1 is MGHRA and CDR2 YSYEKL. The CDR3 length is 16 residues. The V segment lost 0 bases and the J segment 0 bases; nucleotides outside the gene matches: 4. This clone appeared a few times. What it binds is unknown. This receptor was taken from a man between 45 and 60 years old in good health and CMV-seropositive. This chain links TRBV4-1 with TRBJ2-7; TRBD2 aligns across 8 bases. Sequencing was done on a sample of PBMCs. This chain's CDR3 is CASSQDPGGTSYEQYF. CDR3 DNA: TGCGCCAGCAGCCAAGACCCGGGAGGGACCTCCTACGAGCAGTACTTC.